The 2 T cell receptor beta chains listed next were all sequenced from one sample in a study of post-analysis software for immune sequencing data. Study-wide points: There were five or six TRBV segments more frequent in patients than controls, and TRBV5-6, TRBV5-1 and TRBV20-1 were among them.

Tagging with unique molecular identifiers was a feature of the TCR beta cDNA libraries. MiXCR, applied by TCRdb to the PCR reads, yields one record per CDR3 protein. The sample records hundreds of thousands of distinct CDR3 sequences, approximately 37% being singletons. The antigens of these receptors remain unknown. The specimen sequenced was blood. Receptor source: a girl aged 2 to 10 with multiple sclerosis.

V and J are TRBV4-3 and TRBJ2-3, with D possibly matching TRBD2 (6 bases). V was cut by 1 base and J by 5 bases, with 13 bases left in between. The CDR3 extends over 15 amino acids. The germline gives CDR1 LGHNA, CDR2 YSLEER. The CDR3 bases are TGCGCCAGCAGCCAAGCCGGCGGGGTCGAAGATACGCAGTATTTT. Its protein product is CASSQAGGVEDTQYF.

Of note for this clonotype: The junction differs from germline at one of its ends, possibly a read error. The genes are TRBV4-1 and TRBJ1-2; the match to TRBD1 covers 8 bases. This CDR3 has 14 residues. Germline V CDR1 and CDR2: MGHRA, YSYEKL. The CDR3 spells CTSSADRVPYGYTF. CDR3 coding DNA: TGCACCAGCAGCGCGGACAGGGTTCCCTATGGCTACACCTTC.